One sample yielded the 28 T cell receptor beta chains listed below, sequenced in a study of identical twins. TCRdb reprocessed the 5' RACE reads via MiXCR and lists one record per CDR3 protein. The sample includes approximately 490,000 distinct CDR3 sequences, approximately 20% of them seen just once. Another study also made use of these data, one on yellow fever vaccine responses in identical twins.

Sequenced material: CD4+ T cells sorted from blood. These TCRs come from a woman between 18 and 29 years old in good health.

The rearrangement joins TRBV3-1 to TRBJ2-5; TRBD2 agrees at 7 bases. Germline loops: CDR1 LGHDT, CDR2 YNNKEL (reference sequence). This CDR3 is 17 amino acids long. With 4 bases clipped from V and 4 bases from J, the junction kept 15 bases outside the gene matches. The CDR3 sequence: CASSPRGGGKGPETQYF. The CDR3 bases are TGTGCCAGCAGCCCCCGTGGGGGGGGTAAAGGGCCAGAGACCCAGTACTTC.

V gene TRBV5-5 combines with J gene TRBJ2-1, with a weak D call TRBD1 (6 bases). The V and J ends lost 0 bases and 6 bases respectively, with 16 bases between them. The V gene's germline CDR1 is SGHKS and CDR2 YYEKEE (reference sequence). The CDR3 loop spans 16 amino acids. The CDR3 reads CASSLDRERWGNEQFF. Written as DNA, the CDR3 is TGTGCCAGCAGCTTGGACAGGGAAAGGTGGGGCAATGAGCAGTTCTTC. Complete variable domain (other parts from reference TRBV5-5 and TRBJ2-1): DAGVTQSPTHLIKTRGQQVTLRCSPISGHKSVSWYQQVLGQGPQFIFQYYEKEERGRGNFPDRFSARQFPNYSSELNVNALLLGDSALYLCASSLDRERWGNEQFFGPGTRLTVL.

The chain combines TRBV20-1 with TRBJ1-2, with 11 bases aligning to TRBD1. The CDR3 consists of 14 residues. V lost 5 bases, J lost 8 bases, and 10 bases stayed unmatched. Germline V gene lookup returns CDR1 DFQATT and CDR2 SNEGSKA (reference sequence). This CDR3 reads CSARPDRGLRGYTF. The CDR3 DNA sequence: TGCAGTGCTCGACCGGACAGGGGGCTGCGAGGCTACACCTTC.

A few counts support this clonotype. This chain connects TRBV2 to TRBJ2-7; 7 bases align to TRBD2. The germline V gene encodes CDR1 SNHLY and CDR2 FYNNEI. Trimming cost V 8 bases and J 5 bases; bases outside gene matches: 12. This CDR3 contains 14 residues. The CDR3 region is CASESLREEDEQYF. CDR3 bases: TGTGCCAGCGAATCACTACGGGAGGAGGACGAGCAGTACTTC.

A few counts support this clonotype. Here the CDR3 reads CASRKTRVQGGNEQFF. For the CDR3, the DNA is TGTGCCAGCAGAAAAACCCGGGTCCAGGGAGGGAATGAGCAGTTCTTC. This chain uses TRBV27 with TRBJ2-1; 7 nucleotides align to TRBD2. This CDR3 region has 16 residues. J gave up 7 bases and V 6 bases, and 15 bases lay outside the gene matches. The germline V gene encodes CDR1 MNHEY and CDR2 SMNVEV (reference sequence).

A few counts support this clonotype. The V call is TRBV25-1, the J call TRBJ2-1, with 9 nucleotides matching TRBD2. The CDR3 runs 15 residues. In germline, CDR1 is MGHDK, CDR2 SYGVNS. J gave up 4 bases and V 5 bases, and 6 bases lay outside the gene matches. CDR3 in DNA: TGTGCCAGCAGTCCTCGCGGACTAGCGTACAATGAGCAGTTCTTC. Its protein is CASSPRGLAYNEQFF.

The CDR3 DNA reads TGTGCCAGCAGTCCGATGGACAGGGATTCGTTGTTCTTC. It encodes CASSPMDRDSLFF. The chain employs TRBV12-3 or TRBV12-4 and TRBJ2-1; 8 nucleotides agree with TRBD1. The CDR3 extends over 13 amino acids. With V trimmed by 5 bases and J by 15 bases, 12 bases remained unmatched.

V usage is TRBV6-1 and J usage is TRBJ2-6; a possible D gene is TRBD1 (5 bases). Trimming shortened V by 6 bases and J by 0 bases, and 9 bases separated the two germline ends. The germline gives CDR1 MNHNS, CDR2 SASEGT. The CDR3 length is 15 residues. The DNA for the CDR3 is TGTGCCAGCAGCGCTCAGGGCTCTGGGGCCAACGTCCTGACTTTC. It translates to CASSAQGSGANVLTF.

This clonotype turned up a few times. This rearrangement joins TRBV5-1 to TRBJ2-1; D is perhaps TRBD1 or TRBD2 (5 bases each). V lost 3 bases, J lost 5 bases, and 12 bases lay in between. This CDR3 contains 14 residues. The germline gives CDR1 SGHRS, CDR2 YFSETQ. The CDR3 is CASSYEGPHNEQFF. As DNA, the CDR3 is TGCGCCAGCAGCTACGAGGGGCCCCACAATGAGCAGTTCTTC. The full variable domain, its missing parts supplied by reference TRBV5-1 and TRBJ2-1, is KAGVTQTPRYLIKTRGQQVTLSCSPISGHRSVSWYQQTPGQGLQFLFEYFSETQRNKGNFPGRFSGRQFSNSRSEMNVSTLELGDSALYLCASSYEGPHNEQFFGPGTRLTVL.

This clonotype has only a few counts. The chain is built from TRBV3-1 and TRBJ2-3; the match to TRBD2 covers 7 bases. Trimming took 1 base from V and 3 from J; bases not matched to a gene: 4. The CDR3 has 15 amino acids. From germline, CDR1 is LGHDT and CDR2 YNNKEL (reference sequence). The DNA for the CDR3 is TGTGCCAGCAGCCAAGGAGCGGGGAGTACAGATACGCAGTATTTT. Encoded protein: CASSQGAGSTDTQYF.

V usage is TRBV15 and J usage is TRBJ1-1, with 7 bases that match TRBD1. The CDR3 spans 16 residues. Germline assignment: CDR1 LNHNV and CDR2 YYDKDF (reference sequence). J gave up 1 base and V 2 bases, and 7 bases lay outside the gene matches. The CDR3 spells CATSRTRTGWNTEAFF. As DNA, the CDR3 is TGTGCCACCAGCAGAACTAGGACAGGTTGGAACACTGAAGCTTTCTTT.

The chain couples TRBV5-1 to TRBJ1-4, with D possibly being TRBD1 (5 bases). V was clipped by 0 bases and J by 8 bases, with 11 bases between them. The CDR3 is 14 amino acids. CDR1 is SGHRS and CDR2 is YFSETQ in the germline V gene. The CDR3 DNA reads TGCGCCAGCAGCTTGGGACAGTCTTGGGAAAAACTGTTTTTT. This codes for CASSLGQSWEKLFF.

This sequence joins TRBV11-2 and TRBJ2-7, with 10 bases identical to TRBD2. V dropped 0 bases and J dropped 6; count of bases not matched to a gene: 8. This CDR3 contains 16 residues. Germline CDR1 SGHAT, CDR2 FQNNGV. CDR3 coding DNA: TGTGCCAGCAGCTTAGATCGGAGCGGGAGGGCTGCCGAGCAGTACTTC. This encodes CASSLDRSGRAAEQYF.

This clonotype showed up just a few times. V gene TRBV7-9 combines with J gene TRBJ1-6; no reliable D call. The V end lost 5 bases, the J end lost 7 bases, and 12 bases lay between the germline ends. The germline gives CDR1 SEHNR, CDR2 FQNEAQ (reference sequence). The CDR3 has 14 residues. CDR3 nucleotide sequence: TGTGCCAGCAGCGTTAAGAGCAGGAATTCACCCCTCCACTTT. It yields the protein CASSVKSRNSPLHF.

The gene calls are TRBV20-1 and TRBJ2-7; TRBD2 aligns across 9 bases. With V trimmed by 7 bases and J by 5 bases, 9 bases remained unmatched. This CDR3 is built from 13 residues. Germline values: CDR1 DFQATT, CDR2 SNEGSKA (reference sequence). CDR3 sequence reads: CSVPGLAEHEQYV. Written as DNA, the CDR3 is TGCAGTGTCCCGGGACTAGCTGAACACGAGCAGTACGTC.

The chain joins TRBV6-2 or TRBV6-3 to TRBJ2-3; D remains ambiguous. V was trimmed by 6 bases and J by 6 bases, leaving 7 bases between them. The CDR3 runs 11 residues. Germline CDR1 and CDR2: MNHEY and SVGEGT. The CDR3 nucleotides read TGTGCCAGCAGATACGGTGATACGCAGTATTTT. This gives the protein CASRYGDTQYF.

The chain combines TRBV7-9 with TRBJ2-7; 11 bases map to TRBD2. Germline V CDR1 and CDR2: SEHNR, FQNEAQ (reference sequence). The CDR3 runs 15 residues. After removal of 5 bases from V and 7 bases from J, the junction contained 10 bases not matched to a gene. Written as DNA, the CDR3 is TGTGCCAGCAGCACGACTAGCGGGACCTTGGGGGAGCAGTACGTC. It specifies CASSTTSGTLGEQYV.

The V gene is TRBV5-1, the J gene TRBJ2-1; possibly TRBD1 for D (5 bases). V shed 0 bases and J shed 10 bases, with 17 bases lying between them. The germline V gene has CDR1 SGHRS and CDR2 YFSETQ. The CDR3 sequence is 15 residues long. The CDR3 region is CASSLELAKGVEQFF. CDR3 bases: TGCGCCAGCAGCTTGGAGTTAGCCAAAGGGGTGGAGCAGTTCTTC.

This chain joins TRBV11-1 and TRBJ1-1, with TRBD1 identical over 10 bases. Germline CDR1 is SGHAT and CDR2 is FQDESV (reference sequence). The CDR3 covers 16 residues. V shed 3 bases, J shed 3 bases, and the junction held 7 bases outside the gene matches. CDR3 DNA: TGTGCCAGCAGCTTGACAGGGGGCATATGGGACACTGAAGCTTTCTTT. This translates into CASSLTGGIWDTEAFF.

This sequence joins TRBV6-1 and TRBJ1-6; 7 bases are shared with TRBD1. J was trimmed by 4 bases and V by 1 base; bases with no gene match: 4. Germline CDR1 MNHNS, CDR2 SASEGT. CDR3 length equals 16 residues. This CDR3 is CASSEDAGQYNSPLHF. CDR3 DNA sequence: TGTGCCAGCAGTGAAGACGCGGGACAGTATAATTCACCCCTCCACTTT.

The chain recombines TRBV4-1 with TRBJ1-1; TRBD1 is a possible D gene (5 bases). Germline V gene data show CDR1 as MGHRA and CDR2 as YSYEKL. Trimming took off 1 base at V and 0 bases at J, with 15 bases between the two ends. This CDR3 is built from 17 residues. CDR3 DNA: TGCGCCAGCAGCCAAGCGCGGGGCAGTCCAATGAACACTGAAGCTTTCTTT. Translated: CASSQARGSPMNTEAFF.

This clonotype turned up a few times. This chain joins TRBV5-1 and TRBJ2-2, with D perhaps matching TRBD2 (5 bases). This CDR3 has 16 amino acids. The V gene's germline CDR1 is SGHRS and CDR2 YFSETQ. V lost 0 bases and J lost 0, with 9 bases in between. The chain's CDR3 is CASSLGVAPNTGELFF. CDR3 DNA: TGCGCCAGCAGCTTGGGGGTAGCGCCGAACACCGGGGAGCTGTTTTTT.

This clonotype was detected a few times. CDR3 sequence reads: CATRGGPTLDEQFF. DNA of the CDR3: TGTGCCACCAGAGGCGGGCCCACTCTGGATGAGCAGTTCTTC. The chain employs TRBV10-3 and TRBJ2-1; D perhaps matches TRBD2 (5 bases). V was pared by 10 bases and J by 8 bases, with 21 bases between. CDR1 ENHRY and CDR2 SYGVKD come from the germline V gene. There are 14 residues in the CDR3.

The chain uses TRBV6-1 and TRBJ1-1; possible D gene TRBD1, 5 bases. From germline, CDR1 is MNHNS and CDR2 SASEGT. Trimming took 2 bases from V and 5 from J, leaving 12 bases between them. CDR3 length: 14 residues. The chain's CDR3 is CASSESGGLTEAFF. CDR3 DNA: TGTGCCAGCAGTGAAAGTGGGGGTCTGACTGAAGCTTTCTTT.

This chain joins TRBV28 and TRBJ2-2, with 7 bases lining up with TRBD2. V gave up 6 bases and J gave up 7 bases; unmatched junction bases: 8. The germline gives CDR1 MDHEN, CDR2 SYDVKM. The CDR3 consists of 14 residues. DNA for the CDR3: TGTGCCAGCAGCCCGGGGGGATACGGCGGGGAGCTGTTTTTT. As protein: CASSPGGYGGELFF.

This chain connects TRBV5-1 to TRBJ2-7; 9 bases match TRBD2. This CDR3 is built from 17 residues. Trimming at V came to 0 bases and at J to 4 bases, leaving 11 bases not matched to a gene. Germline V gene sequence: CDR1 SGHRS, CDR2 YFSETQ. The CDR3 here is CASSLEGGRLAGYEQYF. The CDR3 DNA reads TGCGCCAGCAGCTTGGAAGGGGGAAGGCTAGCGGGATACGAGCAGTACTTC. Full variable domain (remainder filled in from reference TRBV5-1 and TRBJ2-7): KAGVTQTPRYLIKTRGQQVTLSCSPISGHRSVSWYQQTPGQGLQFLFEYFSETQRNKGNFPGRFSGRQFSNSRSEMNVSTLELGDSALYLCASSLEGGRLAGYEQYFGPGTRLTVT.

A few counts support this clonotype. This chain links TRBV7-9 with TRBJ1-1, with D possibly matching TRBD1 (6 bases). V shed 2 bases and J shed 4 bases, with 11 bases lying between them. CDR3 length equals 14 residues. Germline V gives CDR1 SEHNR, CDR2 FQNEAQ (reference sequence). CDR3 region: CASSLLQGGTEAFF. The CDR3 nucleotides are TGTGCCAGCAGCTTATTACAGGGAGGCACTGAAGCTTTCTTT.

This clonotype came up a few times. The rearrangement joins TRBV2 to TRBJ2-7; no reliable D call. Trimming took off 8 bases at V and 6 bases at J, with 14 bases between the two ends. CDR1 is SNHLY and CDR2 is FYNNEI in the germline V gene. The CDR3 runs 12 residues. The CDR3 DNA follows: TGTGCCAGCGGTGGAACACCGGGCGAGCAGTACGTC. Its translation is CASGGTPGEQYV.